The sample holds many counts of the clone carrying this T cell receptor beta chain. This sample is part of a study of T cells in Graves' hyperthyroidism and ophthalmopathy. Template material for amplifying TCR beta CDR3 regions consisted of RNA transcripts. A set of HTBI primers served as the primers for a first-round RT-PCR of the TCR CDR3. In TCRdb, the multiplex PCR reads were re-called with MiXCR into one record per CDR3 protein. The table has under 650,000 distinct CDR3 sequences, 16% seen once. CDR1 and CDR2 from the germline V gene are SNHLY and FYNNEI. The CDR3 is made up of 15 amino acids. V was pared by 7 bases and J by 4 bases, with 17 bases between.

V usage is TRBV2 and J usage is TRBJ1-5; D remains ambiguous. The TCR was taken from a young woman with Graves' hyperthyroidism. Specimen: blood. The CDR3 region is CASNGGMLFNQPQHF. The CDR3 DNA is TGTGCCAGCAACGGCGGAATGTTATTTAATCAGCCCCAGCATTTT.